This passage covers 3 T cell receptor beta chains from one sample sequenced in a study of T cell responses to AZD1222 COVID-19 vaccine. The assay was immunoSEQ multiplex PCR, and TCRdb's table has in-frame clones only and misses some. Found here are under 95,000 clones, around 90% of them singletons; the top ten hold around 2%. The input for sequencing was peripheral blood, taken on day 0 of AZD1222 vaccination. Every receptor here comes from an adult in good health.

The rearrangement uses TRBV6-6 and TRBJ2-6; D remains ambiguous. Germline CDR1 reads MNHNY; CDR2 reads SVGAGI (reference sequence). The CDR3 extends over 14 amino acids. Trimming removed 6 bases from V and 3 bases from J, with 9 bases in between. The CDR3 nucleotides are TGTGCCAGCAGAACTCACAATGGGGCCAACGTCCTGACTTTC. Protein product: CASRTHNGANVLTF.

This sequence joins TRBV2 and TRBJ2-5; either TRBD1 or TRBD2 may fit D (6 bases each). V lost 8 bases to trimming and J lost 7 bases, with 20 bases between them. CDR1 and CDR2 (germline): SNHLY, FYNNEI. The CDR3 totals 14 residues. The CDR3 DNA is TGTGCCAGCTACCGGGACTGGGGGCTTGGGACCCAGTACTTC. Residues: CASYRDWGLGTQYF.

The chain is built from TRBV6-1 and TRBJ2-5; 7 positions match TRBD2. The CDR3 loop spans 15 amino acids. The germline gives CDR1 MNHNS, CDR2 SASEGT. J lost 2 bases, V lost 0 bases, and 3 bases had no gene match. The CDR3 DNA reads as TGTGCCAGCAGTGAAGCCCTAGCGGTTCAAGAGACCCAGTACTTC. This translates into CASSEALAVQETQYF.